Below are 32 T cell receptor beta chains sequenced from a single sample in a study of T cells after yellow fever vaccination. In TCRdb, the 5' RACE reads were re-called with MiXCR into one record per CDR3 protein. The sample contains some 110,000 distinct CDR3 sequences, about 7.2% of which appear only once. Specimen: CD4+ T cells sorted from PBMCs, collected roughly 45 days after the first yellow fever vaccination. The source of these receptors is a man younger than 30 who received the YFV17D yellow fever vaccine.

This clonotype has a count of ten or more. The chain uses TRBV12-3 or TRBV12-4 and TRBJ1-2; 7 nucleotides match TRBD1. This CDR3 is built from 13 residues. J gave up 8 bases and V 8 bases, and 11 bases lay outside the gene matches. CDR3 bases: TGTGCCAGCGTGAAGGGGGGAGGGGGCGGCTACACCTTC. Translating gives CASVKGGGGGYTF.

This clonotype was picked up a small number of times. V is TRBV7-2 and J is TRBJ2-3; 10 bases fit TRBD2. The CDR3 is 17 residues long. CDR1 is SGHTA, CDR2 FQGNSA, per germline. The ends lost 5 bases at V and 2 bases at J; junction bases unmatched: 10. The chain's CDR3 is CASSPSLLAGVTDTQYF. Written as DNA, the CDR3 is TGTGCCAGCAGCCCCAGCCTTCTAGCGGGGGTCACAGATACGCAGTATTTT.

There are many counts of this clonotype. CDR3 region: CASSPRGAKNIQYF. In nucleotides, the CDR3 is TGTGCCAGCAGCCCTCGGGGGGCCAAAAACATTCAGTACTTC. This sequence joins TRBV7-9 and TRBJ2-4, with D tentatively TRBD2 (6 bases). The CDR3 totals 14 residues. Trimming removed 5 bases at V and 1 base at J, with 9 bases between. Germline V gene lookup returns CDR1 SEHNR and CDR2 FQNEAQ (reference sequence). Full variable domain (missing parts from reference TRBV7-9 and TRBJ2-4): DTGVSQNPRHKITKRGQNVTFRCDPISEHNRLYWYRQTLGQGPEFLTYFQNEAQLEKSRLLSDRFSAERPKGSFSTLEIQRTEQGDSAMYLCASSPRGAKNIQYFGAGTRLSVL.

This clonotype showed up many times. This chain uses TRBV12-3 or TRBV12-4 with TRBJ2-7; TRBD1 matches 7 bases. The CDR3 runs to 13 residues. V shed 6 bases and J 2 bases; nucleotides not matched to a gene: 4. The CDR3 loop is CASRQTGTYEQYF. The CDR3 coding sequence is TGTGCCAGCAGACAGACAGGGACCTACGAGCAGTACTTC.

Many counts were recorded for this clonotype. V usage is TRBV7-3 and J usage is TRBJ2-3, with a tentative D call TRBD2 (6 bases). The length of the CDR3 is 16 residues. V was cut by 5 bases and J by 5 bases, with 20 bases left in between. Germline V gene sequence: CDR1 SGHTA, CDR2 FQGTGA. The CDR3 coding sequence is TGTGCCAGCAGCCAACACCCCAAGTCCGGGGGAGATACGCAGTATTTT. This encodes CASSQHPKSGGDTQYF.

This clonotype appeared many times. This chain joins TRBV27 and TRBJ2-7; TRBD1 might be the D (5 bases). The V gene lost 1 base and the J gene lost 10 bases, with 17 bases spanning the gap. The CDR3 is made up of 14 amino acids. CDR1 is MNHEY and CDR2 is SMNVEV in the germline V gene (reference sequence). The CDR3 sequence: CASSLFRTKQEQYF. The DNA of the CDR3 is TGTGCCAGCAGTTTATTCCGTACGAAACAGGAACAGTACTTC.

This clonotype has a count of ten or more. The chain carries TRBV7-6 and TRBJ1-2; TRBD1 matches 8 bases. J was trimmed by 6 bases and V by 6 bases; bases with no gene match: 9. This CDR3 spans 14 amino acids. Germline assignment: CDR1 SGHVS and CDR2 FNYEAQ. DNA of the CDR3: TGTGCCAGCAGTTTGGACCCAGGGGGCAATGGCTACACCTTC. This gives the protein CASSLDPGGNGYTF.

The V gene is TRBV5-4, the J gene TRBJ2-1; D tentatively reads TRBD1 or TRBD2 (5 bases each). The CDR3 contains 11 residues. CDR1 is SGHNT and CDR2 is YYREEE in the germline V gene (reference sequence). Trimming removed 4 bases from V and 12 bases from J, with 11 bases in between. CDR3 in DNA: TGTGCCAGCAGCCGGGACGGTGCGCAGTTCTTC. Amino acid sequence: CASSRDGAQFF.

V is TRBV18 and J is TRBJ2-3, with 10 bases matching TRBD1. Germline lookup yields CDR1 KGHSH and CDR2 LQKENI. With V trimmed by 6 bases and J by 1 base, 4 bases remained unmatched. CDR3 length: 15 amino acids. CDR3 nucleotides: TGTGCCAGCTCGACCGGGACAGGGGGCACAGATACGCAGTATTTT. Translated: CASSTGTGGTDTQYF.

This clonotype has at least ten counts. This chain uses TRBV4-3 with TRBJ2-7; 7 bases are shared with TRBD2. CDR3 size: 16 residues. V shed 0 bases, J shed 7 bases, and the junction held 12 bases outside the gene matches. CDR1 is LGHNA and CDR2 is YSLEER in the germline V gene. CDR3 sequence: CASSQDRSGLVREQYF. CDR3 bases: TGCGCCAGCAGCCAAGATCGATCTGGACTAGTTAGGGAGCAGTACTTC.

This clonotype was seen ten or more times. V is TRBV6-1 and J is TRBJ1-2, with 7 nucleotides matching TRBD1. The CDR3 is made up of 13 amino acids. Germline V CDR1 and CDR2: MNHNS, SASEGT. V gave up 5 bases and J gave up 4 bases; unmatched junction bases: 4. The CDR3 reads CASSRGQLYGYTF. The CDR3 DNA reads as TGTGCCAGCAGTAGGGGACAGCTCTATGGCTACACCTTC.

This clonotype was detected many times. The chain links TRBV28 to TRBJ2-5, with D possibly called TRBD1 or TRBD2 (5 bases each). CDR3 length: 13 residues. The germline V gene encodes CDR1 MDHEN and CDR2 SYDVKM. The V and J ends lost 6 bases and 5 bases respectively, with 13 bases between them. As DNA, the CDR3 is TGTGCCAGCAGCCGGGGACCACGGGAGACCCAGTACTTC. It is translated as CASSRGPRETQYF.

Many counts were recorded for this clonotype. The chain has TRBV7-9 and TRBJ1-3, with 8 bases aligning to TRBD1. CDR1 is SEHNR and CDR2 is FQNEAQ in the germline V gene (reference sequence). With 6 bases clipped from V and 0 bases from J, the junction kept 10 bases outside the gene matches. This CDR3 is built from 17 residues. The CDR3: CASRSLGQANSGNTIYF. In DNA, the CDR3 is TGTGCCAGCAGGTCACTGGGACAGGCCAACTCTGGAAACACCATATATTTT.

The table lists this clonotype with a count of one. The chain carries TRBV20-1 and TRBJ2-1, with D perhaps TRBD1 (7 bases). The CDR3 is 19 residues long. Trimming left V 3 bases short and J 0 bases short, with 24 bases between. Germline-derived CDR1 and CDR2 are DFQATT and SNEGSKA (reference sequence). CDR3 sequence: CSASGTGPAGGSSYNEQFF. The CDR3 nucleotides are TGCAGTGCTAGTGGTACGGGACCGGCAGGGGGGAGCTCCTACAATGAGCAGTTCTTC.

This clonotype has ten or more counts. The CDR3 nucleotides are TGCAGTGCCAGTGGGAGTGGGGAGACCCAGTACTTC. This gives the protein CSASGSGETQYF. The V and J genes are TRBV20-1 and TRBJ2-5; weak D call: TRBD2 (5 bases). This CDR3 is built from 12 residues. Trimming pared 6 bases from V and 5 bases from J, leaving 13 bases between. Germline assignment: CDR1 DFQATT and CDR2 SNEGSKA (reference sequence).

Concerning this clonotype: This could be a read error, since a much larger clone is one nucleotide away. The V and J genes are TRBV7-8 and TRBJ2-3; either TRBD1 or TRBD2 may supply D (6 bases each). Germline V gives CDR1 SGHVS, CDR2 FQNEAQ. Trimming removed 4 bases at V and 0 bases at J, with 11 bases between. This CDR3 has 15 amino acids. The CDR3 loop reads CASSSEGGSTDTQYF. The CDR3 DNA reads as TGTGCCAGCAGCTCTGAGGGGGGAAGCACAGATACGCAGTATTTT.

This clonotype was seen a few times. J is TRBJ2-1 and V is TRBV7-2, with D possibly TRBD2 on 6 matching bases. This CDR3 is built from 16 residues. Germline lookup yields CDR1 SGHTA and CDR2 FQGNSA. Trimming shortened V by 6 bases and J by 6 bases, and 21 bases separated the two germline ends. The CDR3 here is CASRPGGTGGSNEQFF. CDR3 in DNA: TGTGCCAGCAGACCAGGTGGGACTGGGGGGTCCAATGAGCAGTTCTTC.

This clonotype was counted many times. The chain joins TRBV7-2 to TRBJ2-5; 8 nucleotides agree with TRBD1. Trimming cost V 5 bases and J 5 bases; bases outside gene matches: 10. The CDR3 totals 15 residues. In germline, CDR1 is SGHTA, CDR2 FQGNSA. The CDR3 coding sequence is TGTGCCAGCAGCGAATCTACAGGGGGATGGGAGACCCAGTACTTC. Translating it yields CASSESTGGWETQYF.

This clonotype was recorded at least ten times. The chain recombines TRBV2 with TRBJ1-1; no firm D call. From germline, CDR1 is SNHLY and CDR2 FYNNEI. V dropped 8 bases and J dropped 3 bases, with 10 bases sitting between them. This CDR3 comprises 12 residues. This CDR3 is CASSTGDTEAFF. CDR3 in DNA: TGTGCCAGCTCCACTGGGGACACTGAAGCTTTCTTT.

This clonotype was seen many times. The chain carries TRBV11-2 and TRBJ2-3, with D possibly being TRBD2 (5 bases). The CDR3 totals 14 residues. CDR1 is SGHAT, CDR2 FQNNGV, per germline. V was clipped by 4 bases and J by 8 bases, with 16 bases between them. CDR3 coding DNA: TGTGCCAGCAGCTCACCCCGCGGCCGGGGTACGCAGTATTTT. Translation gives CASSSPRGRGTQYF.

This clonotype was observed many times. This chain uses TRBV10-3 with TRBJ2-7; TRBD2 agrees at 7 bases. Unmatched junction bases numbered 9, after V lost 8 bases and J lost 2 bases. Germline assignment: CDR1 ENHRY and CDR2 SYGVKD. This CDR3 has 14 residues. The CDR3 region has the DNA TGTGCCATCTCAGTAGGACTAGGAGCCTACGAGCAGTACTTC. It is translated as CAISVGLGAYEQYF.

The chain is built from TRBV4-1 and TRBJ2-5, with 10 bases fitting TRBD1. The J segment lost 1 base and the V segment lost 1 base, leaving 9 bases of the junction unmatched. Germline CDR1 MGHRA, CDR2 YSYEKL. There are 18 residues in the CDR3. CDR3: CASSQAPMGQGSQETQYF. The CDR3 DNA reads TGCGCCAGCAGCCAAGCTCCCATGGGACAGGGGTCCCAAGAGACCCAGTACTTC.

The chain joins TRBV3-1 to TRBJ2-3; 9 bases line up with TRBD2. From germline, CDR1 is LGHDT and CDR2 YNNKEL (reference sequence). The CDR3 consists of 16 residues. After removal of 0 bases from V and 0 bases from J, the junction contained 1 base not matched to a gene. CDR3 protein: CASSQELAGSTDTQYF. The CDR3, as DNA: TGTGCCAGCAGCCAAGAACTAGCGGGTAGCACAGATACGCAGTATTTT.

This chain uses TRBV6-1 with TRBJ2-2; 14 bases agree with TRBD2. Germline lookup yields CDR1 MNHNS and CDR2 SASEGT. Trimming removed 6 bases from V and 5 bases from J; junction bases left unmatched: 2. The CDR3 loop spans 15 amino acids. CDR3 coding DNA: TGTGCCAGCAGCCGGACTAGCGGGGGGACCGGGGAGCTGTTTTTT. It translates to CASSRTSGGTGELFF.

As to this clonotype: The junction shows a germline mismatch at one end, possibly a read error. This rearrangement joins TRBV12-3 or TRBV12-4 to TRBJ1-5; D is unresolved. The CDR3 runs 15 residues. The CDR3 is CASSSGGGENQRQHF. The CDR3 coding sequence is TGTGCCAGCAGTAGTGGAGGCGGGGAGAATCAGCGCCAGCATTTT.

This clonotype was counted at least ten times. The chain couples TRBV20-1 to TRBJ1-1; a possible D gene is TRBD1 (6 bases). This CDR3 is built from 14 residues. V was pared by 1 base and J by 0 bases, with 9 bases between. From germline, CDR1 is DFQATT and CDR2 SNEGSKA (reference sequence). CDR3 DNA: TGCAGTGCTAGAGTTGCAGGGGTGAACACTGAAGCTTTCTTT. Translation gives CSARVAGVNTEAFF.

The table lists this clonotype with a few counts. CDR3 region: CASSFAQGNQETQYF. The CDR3, as DNA: TGTGCCAGCAGCTTTGCCCAGGGGAACCAAGAGACCCAGTACTTC. The chain is built from TRBV5-4 and TRBJ2-5; TRBD1 might be the D (6 bases). V lost 2 bases, J lost 0 bases, and 11 bases lay in between. This CDR3 is 15 amino acids long. Germline loops: CDR1 SGHNT, CDR2 YYREEE (reference sequence).

This clonotype has ten or more counts. The CDR3 sequence: CASSQVQFGTEAFF. Written as DNA, the CDR3 is TGCGCCAGCAGCCAAGTACAGTTTGGTACTGAAGCTTTCTTT. This chain uses TRBV4-3 with TRBJ1-1; no reliable D call. V was shortened by 1 base and J by 5 bases, with 11 bases between the two germline ends. The CDR3 is 14 amino acids. The germline V gene encodes CDR1 LGHNA and CDR2 YSLEER.

In this sample, this clonotype turned up many times. This chain connects TRBV10-3 to TRBJ1-2, with D uncertain. CDR3 size: 16 residues. Germline-derived CDR1 and CDR2 are ENHRY and SYGVKD. The V end lost 2 bases, the J end lost 6 bases, and 19 bases lay between the germline ends. CDR3 sequence reads: CAISEGQDVSIHGYTF. CDR3 in DNA: TGTGCCATCAGTGAGGGTCAGGATGTTAGTATTCATGGCTACACCTTC.

This chain uses TRBV10-3 with TRBJ1-2; no definite D call. V shed 3 bases and J shed 6 bases, with 17 bases lying between them. This CDR3 has 15 residues. Germline CDR1 and CDR2: ENHRY and SYGVKD. The CDR3 region has the DNA TGTGCCATCAGTGACCCGGTCAGTAGGGAGAATGGCTACACCTTC. Its protein product is CAISDPVSRENGYTF.

This clonotype appeared many times. The chain recombines TRBV19 with TRBJ2-2, with TRBD2 identical over 7 bases. Germline values: CDR1 LNHDA, CDR2 SQIVND (reference sequence). V was pared by 9 bases and J by 8 bases, with 18 bases of the junction left unmatched. The CDR3 has 16 residues. The DNA for the CDR3 is TGTGCCAGCAGCTTCTTAGCGGGCCCACTAACGGGGGAGCTGTTTTTT. It translates to CASSFLAGPLTGELFF. The entire variable domain, with the rest obtained from reference TRBV19 and TRBJ2-2, is as follows: DGGITQSPKYLFRKEGQNVTLSCEQNLNHDAMYWYRQDPGQGLRLIYYSQIVNDFQKGDIAEGYSVSREKKESFPLTVTSAQKNPTAFYLCASSFLAGPLTGELFFGEGSRLTVL.

The rearrangement links TRBV2 to TRBJ2-3; possible D gene TRBD2, 5 bases. Germline V gene sequence: CDR1 SNHLY, CDR2 FYNNEI. This CDR3 is 13 amino acids long. Trimming took 5 bases from V and 1 from J, leaving 7 bases between them. The CDR3 sequence: CASSILGTDTQYF. CDR3 nucleotide sequence: TGTGCCAGCAGTATACTAGGCACAGATACGCAGTATTTT.